This T cell receptor (beta chain) was retrieved from a study of neurological immune-mediated disorders. Study-level points and caveats: The highest TCR clonal expansion occurred in HTLV-1-associated myelopathy; multiple sclerosis fell below healthy controls. One related-CDR3 cluster, identified by phylogenetic grouping, held the repertoires of 18 of 34 multiple sclerosis patients and was a possible signature.

Synthesis of cDNA was performed by 5'RACE using 10-nucleotide random UMIs. TCRdb re-called the 5' RACE reads with MiXCR, one entry per CDR3 protein. This table holds under 60,000 distinct CDR3 sequences, about 5.8% found once. This clonotype has a count of ten or more. The antigen is not known. The cell input for sorted libraries was approximately 1 million, and those cells were CD4+ or CD8+ T cells. CDR1 is LGHDT, CDR2 YNNKEL, per germline (reference sequence). The CDR3 runs to 14 residues. Trimming took 6 bases from V and 4 from J; bases not matched to a gene: 7. The receptor was derived from a woman under 30 with multiple sclerosis. V usage is TRBV3-1 and J usage is TRBJ1-1; 8 bases line up with TRBD1. The specimen was CD4+ T cells from blood. CDR3 in amino acids: CASRRSDRVTEAFF. CDR3 sequence (DNA): TGTGCCAGCAGACGGTCGGACAGGGTCACTGAAGCTTTCTTT.